The source of this T cell receptor (beta chain) is a study of monozygotic twins with inflammatory bowel disease. Germline V gene data show CDR1 as SGHRS and CDR2 as YFSETQ. The CDR3 has 15 amino acids. TCRdb reprocessed the 5' RACE reads and stores each CDR3 protein as one record, lacking DNA. The table lists 150,000 or so distinct CDR3 sequences. This TCR was recovered from a human donor with ulcerative colitis or Crohn's disease, or a healthy co-twin of an affected twin (not recorded which). The sequenced sample was blood. V usage is TRBV5-1 and J usage is TRBJ1-6; TCRdb indicates TRBD1, and absent DNA this call remains unverified. The CDR3 protein is CASSDRDSPSSPLHF.